This T cell receptor beta chain was identified during a study of blood T cell repertoires in COVID-19. Overall study: PBMCs, B-cell-depleted T cells, or T cells provided the cDNA or gDNA that made up the material.

Per the germline V gene, CDR1 is LGHNA and CDR2 is YSLEER. The CDR3 is made up of 16 amino acids. J was trimmed by 5 bases and V by 2 bases; bases with no gene match: 2. Profiled with immunoSEQ multiplex PCR; TCRdb holds only in-frame clones, not every one. The sample holds tens of thousands of clones, about 85% seen once. The receptor was derived from a human donor in a cohort sampled during active COVID-19. V gene TRBV4-3 combines with J gene TRBJ2-1, with 14 bases that match TRBD2. Material: peripheral blood. CDR3 DNA sequence: TGCGCCAGCAGCCAAAGACTAGCGGGGGGGGACAATGAGCAGTTCTTC. Encoded protein: CASSQRLAGGDNEQFF.